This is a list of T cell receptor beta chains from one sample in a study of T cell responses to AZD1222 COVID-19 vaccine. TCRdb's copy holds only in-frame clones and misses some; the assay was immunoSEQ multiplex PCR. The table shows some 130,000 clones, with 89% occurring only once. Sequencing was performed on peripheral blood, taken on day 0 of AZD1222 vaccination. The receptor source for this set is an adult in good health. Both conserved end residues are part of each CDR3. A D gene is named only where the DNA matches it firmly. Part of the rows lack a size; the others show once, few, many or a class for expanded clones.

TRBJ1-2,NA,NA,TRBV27,TGTGCCAGCAGTTTATCCCTCGGTTCAGGCGTCTCAGATGGCTACACCTTC,CASSLSLGSGVSDGYTF
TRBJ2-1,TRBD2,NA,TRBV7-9,TGTGCCAGCAGCTATACTAGCGGGGGGGCCTATGAGCAGTTCTTC,CASSYTSGGAYEQFF
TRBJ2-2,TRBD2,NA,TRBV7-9,TGTGCCAGCAGCCCGGCGGGGGGCGGGGAGCTGTTTTTT,CASSPAGGGELFF
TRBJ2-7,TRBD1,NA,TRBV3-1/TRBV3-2,TGTGCCAGCAGCCAAGAGAAAGGGGGCGACTACGAGCAGTACTTC,CASSQEKGGDYEQYF
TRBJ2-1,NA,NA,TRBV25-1,TGTGCCAGCAGTGAATTGACGGGGGAGAGGTACAATGAGCAGTTCTTC,CASSELTGERYNEQFF
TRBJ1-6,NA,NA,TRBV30,TGTGCCTGGGCTCGCGGGGATAATTCACCCCTCCACTTT,CAWARGDNSPLHF
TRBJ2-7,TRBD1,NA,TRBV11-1,TGTGCCAGCAGCACGGACAGGGGGGCCTACGAGCAGTACTTC,CASSTDRGAYEQYF
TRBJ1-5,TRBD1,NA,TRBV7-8,TGTGCCAGCAGCTTTGACAGGGACAATCAGCCCCAGCATTTT,CASSFDRDNQPQHF
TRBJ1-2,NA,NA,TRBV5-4,TGTGCCAGCAGCGGAGAGGTTGGGTTCGGCTACACCTTC,CASSGEVGFGYTF
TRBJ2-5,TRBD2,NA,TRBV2,TGTGCCAGCAGTGAAAGGAGCGGGGGGCAAGAGACCCAGTACTTC,CASSERSGGQETQYF
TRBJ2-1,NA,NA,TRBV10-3,TGTGCCACCGAGACGCACCCGGAGAACAATGAGCAGTTCTTC,CATETHPENNEQFF
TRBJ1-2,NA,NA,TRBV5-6,TGTGCCAGCAGCTTGGAACTGGGAGTGGGCTACACCTTC,CASSLELGVGYTF
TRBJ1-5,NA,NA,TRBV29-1,TGCAGCGTTGGGGGTTCAACCCCCGGGCAGCCCCAGCATTTT,CSVGGSTPGQPQHF
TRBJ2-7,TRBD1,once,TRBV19,TGTGCCAGTAGTCTGGGACAGGGGAGATTCGACGAGCAGTACTTC,CASSLGQGRFDEQYF
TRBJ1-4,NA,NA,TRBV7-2,TGTGCCAGCCGTCGGGGACGCGGAAAACTGTTTTTT,CASRRGRGKLFF
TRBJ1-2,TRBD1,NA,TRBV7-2,TGTGCCAGCAGTTTGGGACAGGGGGTTTCTATGGGCTACACCTTC,CASSLGQGVSMGYTF
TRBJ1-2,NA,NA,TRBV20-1,TGCAGTGCTACTGAATGGACGTCCGCTAACTATGGCTACACCTTC,CSATEWTSANYGYTF
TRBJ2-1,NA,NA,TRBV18,TGTGCCAGCGTTGCGGAGTACAATGAGCAGTTCTTC,CASVAEYNEQFF
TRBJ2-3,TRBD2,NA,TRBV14,TGTGCCAGCAGCCAAGGACTAGCAGTAGATACGCAGTATTTT,CASSQGLAVDTQYF
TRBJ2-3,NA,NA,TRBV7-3,TGTGCCAGCAGCTCTTCCACAGATACGCAGTATTTT,CASSSSTDTQYF
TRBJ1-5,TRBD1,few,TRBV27,TGTGCCAGTCAGGGGGTAGGTCAGCCCCAGCATTTT,CASQGVGQPQHF
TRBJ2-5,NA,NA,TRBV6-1,TGTGCCAGCAGTTATGTACAAATAGGGGAGACCCAGTACTTC,CASSYVQIGETQYF
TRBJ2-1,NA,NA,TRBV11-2,TGTGCCAGCAGCTTAGGACAGTCCTACAATGAGCAGTTCTTC,CASSLGQSYNEQFF
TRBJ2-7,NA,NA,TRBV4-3,TGCGCCAGCAGCCAAGAAGCAAAGACAGTCTACGAGCAGTACTTC,CASSQEAKTVYEQYF
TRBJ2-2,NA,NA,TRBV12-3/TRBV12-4,TGTGCCAGCAGTTTGGGGGTCGTTGGGGAGCTGTTTTTT,CASSLGVVGELFF
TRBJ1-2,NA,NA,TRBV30,TGTGCCTGGAGTGTTCCTCCCCCCCATGGCTACACCTTC,CAWSVPPPHGYTF
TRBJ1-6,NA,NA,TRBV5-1,TGCGCCAGCAGCGAGCCCTATGTGGATTCACCCCTCCACTTT,CASSEPYVDSPLHF
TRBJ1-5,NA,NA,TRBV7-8,TGTGCCAGCAGCTTAACAATCGCTTCTCAGCCCCAGCATTTT,CASSLTIASQPQHF
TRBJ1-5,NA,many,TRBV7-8,TGTGCCAGCAGCTCGAGATCAGGCAATCAGCCCCAGCATTTT,CASSSRSGNQPQHF
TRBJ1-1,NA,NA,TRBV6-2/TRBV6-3,TGTGCCAGCAGCTGGGGGGGGTACACTGAAGCTTTCTTT,CASSWGGYTEAFF
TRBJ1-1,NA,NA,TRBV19,TGTGCCACCACCAGGGCACCGGGGACTGAAGCTTTCTTT,CATTRAPGTEAFF
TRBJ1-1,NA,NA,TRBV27,TGTGCCAGCAGTCCGCGGACCGGATACACTGAAGCTTTCTTT,CASSPRTGYTEAFF
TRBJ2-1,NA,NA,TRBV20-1,TGCAGTGCATTAGCAGTTGAGCAGTTCTTC,CSALAVEQFF
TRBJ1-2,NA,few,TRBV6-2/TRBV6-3,TGTGCCAGCAGTACCCCGGACAACTATGGCTACACCTTC,CASSTPDNYGYTF
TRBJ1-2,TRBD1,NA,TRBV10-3,TGTGCCATCAGTGAGACACAGGGGTTGAGCTATGGCTACACCTTC,CAISETQGLSYGYTF
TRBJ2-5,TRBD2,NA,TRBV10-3,TGTGCCATCAGTGAGTCAGGCGGGGGGCCCAAAGAGACCCAGTACTTC,CAISESGGGPKETQYF
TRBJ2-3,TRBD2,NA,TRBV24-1,TGTGCCACCAGTGACATCCCACTAGCGGGGGGTCGGGATACGCAGTATTTT,CATSDIPLAGGRDTQYF
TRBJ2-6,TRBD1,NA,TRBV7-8,TGTGCCAGCAGCAGAGACAGGGGGCGAGGGGCCAACGTCCTGACTTTC,CASSRDRGRGANVLTF
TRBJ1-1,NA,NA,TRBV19,TGTGCCAGTACGGGACAAGGACAGAACACTGAAGCTTTCTTT,CASTGQGQNTEAFF
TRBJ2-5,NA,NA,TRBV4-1,TGCGCCAGCGCAGAGTTGAGGTACCAAGAGACCCAGTACTTC,CASAELRYQETQYF
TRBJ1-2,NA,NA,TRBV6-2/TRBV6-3,TGTGCCAGCAGTTCAAGGGTTCGAGGTGGCTACACCTTC,CASSSRVRGGYTF
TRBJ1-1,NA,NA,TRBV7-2,TGTGCCAGCAGCCCCCAGGGGACCGAAGCTTTCTTT,CASSPQGTEAFF
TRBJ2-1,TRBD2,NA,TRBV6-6,TGTGCCAGCAGGCAGCGGGACGGGATAAACAATGAGCAGTTCTTC,CASRQRDGINNEQFF
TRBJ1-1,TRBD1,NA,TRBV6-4,TGTGCCAGCAGTAGGACAGGGGGAGGGACTGAAGCTTTCTTT,CASSRTGGGTEAFF
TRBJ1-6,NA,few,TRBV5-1,TGCGCCAGCAGCCCTCAGGGGAGCTCCTATAATTCACCCCTCCACTTT,CASSPQGSSYNSPLHF
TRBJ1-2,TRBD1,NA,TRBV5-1,TGCGCCAGCAGCTTGGGGACAGGCCTCTATGGCTACACCTTC,CASSLGTGLYGYTF
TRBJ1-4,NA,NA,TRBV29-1,TGCAGCGTTGTCAGGGACACTAATGAAAAACTGTTTTTT,CSVVRDTNEKLFF
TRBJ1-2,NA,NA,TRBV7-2,TGTGCCAGCAGCCCACCTATGGGGGCGCGAAGTGGCTACACCTTC,CASSPPMGARSGYTF
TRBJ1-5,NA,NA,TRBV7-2,TGTGCCAGCAGCGTCCGGTCACATCAGCCCCAGCATTTT,CASSVRSHQPQHF
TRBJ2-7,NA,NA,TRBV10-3,TGTGCCATCAGTGAGTCGTCACCAGCGGTACCTAGCTCCTACGAGCAGTACTTC,CAISESSPAVPSSYEQYF